One and the same sample provided the 31 T cell receptor beta chains below, sequenced in a study of T cells in Graves' hyperthyroidism and ophthalmopathy (dated by TCRdb to between 2018 and 2021). Receptors were amplified or captured by multiplex PCR. Sequenced using an Illumina HiSeq 2000. TCR beta CDR3 regions were amplified from RNA transcripts. For the first round of RT-PCR on the TCR CDR3, the HTBI primer set was used together with the Qiagen OneStep RT-PCR kit. In-frame beta chains were kept once TCRdb had trimmed the public reads at Q25 with fastp and called clones with MiXCR. Rows with one shared CDR3 protein collapse into an entry with the most common genes and DNA. Recorded for this sample are a few hundred thousand distinct CDR3 sequences; 15% to 19% of them occurred a single time. The ten most abundant clones make up 6.5% to 8% of the sample. Sample: blood. These receptor sequences come from a woman in her 30s with Graves' hyperthyroidism.

This clonotype has just a few counts. The genes are TRBV4-1 and TRBJ2-7; unclear D gene. This CDR3 comprises 16 residues. Per germline, CDR1 MGHRA and CDR2 YSYEKL. V was cut by 1 base and J by 0 bases, with 13 bases left in between. The CDR3 DNA is TGCGCCAGCAGCCAAGTGGTAGCTGTTAGCTCCTACGAGCAGTACTTC. Translating gives CASSQVVAVSSYEQYF.

The table lists this clonotype with many counts. The chain links TRBV7-2 to TRBJ2-5, with a possible D match to TRBD2 (5 bases). Trimming left V 6 bases short and J 4 bases short, with 9 bases between. Germline lookup yields CDR1 SGHTA and CDR2 FQGNSA. The CDR3 has 12 amino acids. DNA of the CDR3: TGTGCCAGCAGTAAGGCGGGAGAGACCCAGTACTTC. Translating it yields CASSKAGETQYF.

This clonotype was found many times. The rearrangement uses TRBV5-1 and TRBJ2-1; TRBD1 matches 7 bases. CDR1 and CDR2 from the germline V gene are SGHRS and YFSETQ. The CDR3 has 13 residues. V shed 4 bases, J shed 4 bases, and the junction held 2 bases outside the gene matches. The CDR3 sequence: CASSAQGYNEQFF. The CDR3 nucleotides are TGCGCCAGCAGCGCACAGGGGTACAATGAGCAGTTCTTC.

The sample holds many counts of this clonotype. The chain recombines TRBV2 with TRBJ2-7; no definite D call. Trimming left V 7 bases short and J 1 base short, with 11 bases between. The CDR3 totals 13 residues. The germline CDR1 and CDR2 sequences are SNHLY and FYNNEI. Here the CDR3 DNA reads TGTGCCAGCAAGTTGAACGAGTCCTACGAGCAGTACTTC. It translates to CASKLNESYEQYF.

The chain is built from TRBV5-1 and TRBJ2-5; the match to TRBD1 covers 10 bases. Trimming at V came to 4 bases and at J to 3 bases, leaving 3 bases not matched to a gene. The CDR3 contains 14 residues. Germline values: CDR1 SGHRS, CDR2 YFSETQ. The CDR3 DNA sequence: TGCGCCAGCAGCCCGGGACAGGGGAAAGAGACCCAGTACTTC. It yields the protein CASSPGQGKETQYF.

To note about this clonotype: The CDR3 ends on some other residue instead of the conserved phenylalanine or tryptophan, so this is likely a read error. The chain has TRBV20-1 and TRBJ2-7, with TRBD1 matching over 7 bases. The CDR3 spans 17 residues. V dropped 3 bases and J dropped 6; count of bases not matched to a gene: 20. Germline-derived CDR1 and CDR2 are DFQATT and SNEGSKA (reference sequence). The CDR3 sequence: CSARRSPRDSRMLEQYL. The CDR3 DNA reads TGCAGTGCTAGGAGATCACCCCGGGACAGCAGAATGCTCGAGCAGTACCTC.

This clonotype was seen many times. The rearrangement joins TRBV29-1 to TRBJ2-1; 9 nucleotides match TRBD1. Germline V gene sequence: CDR1 SQVTM, CDR2 ANQGSEA. There are 19 residues in the CDR3. V trimming: 0 bases; J trimming: 2 bases; junction bases outside the gene matches: 14. The DNA of the CDR3 is TGCAGCGTTGAAGATCCGGACAGGGGTCTTACGATGGCCTACAATGAGCAGTTCTTC. Amino acids: CSVEDPDRGLTMAYNEQFF.

This clonotype was counted at least ten times. This chain joins TRBV6-1 and TRBJ2-7; D possibly corresponds to TRBD2 (5 bases). Germline CDR1 is MNHNS and CDR2 is SASEGT. Trimming took off 5 bases at V and 2 bases at J, with 16 bases between the two ends. The CDR3 contains 15 residues. CDR3 bases: TGTGCCAGCAGTTTAGGGAGTGCATCGGCCTACGAGCAGTACTTC. This gives the protein CASSLGSASAYEQYF.

In this sample, this clonotype turned up a few times. The J gene is TRBJ1-2, the V gene TRBV7-3, with no clear D. CDR1 SGHTA and CDR2 FQGTGA come from the germline V gene. The CDR3 totals 14 residues. Between the trimmed V and J ends, which lost 0 bases and 4 bases, there was a span of 9 bases. Written as DNA, the CDR3 is TGTGCCAGCAGCTTAACCGGGTTTGGCTATGGCTACACCTTC. Its protein product is CASSLTGFGYGYTF.

The chain employs TRBV27 and TRBJ1-1; D remains ambiguous. The V end was cut by 7 bases, the J end by 7 bases, with 16 bases between. Germline loops: CDR1 MNHEY, CDR2 SMNVEV (reference sequence). This CDR3 comprises 13 residues. CDR3 DNA sequence: TGTGCCAGCAAAAGCGCCACACGCCGTGAAGCTTTCTTT. This translates into CASKSATRREAFF.

This clonotype was detected only a few times. The rearrangement joins TRBV27 to TRBJ1-6, with D perhaps TRBD1 (5 bases). The V and J ends lost 5 bases and 4 bases respectively, with 18 bases between them. Germline CDR1 MNHEY, CDR2 SMNVEV (reference sequence). This CDR3 comprises 17 residues. The CDR3 sequence: CASSPLSQGVYNSPLHF. The DNA of the CDR3 is TGTGCCAGCAGTCCATTAAGTCAGGGCGTTTATAATTCACCCCTCCACTTT.

This clonotype has ten or more counts. CDR3 sequence: CASRPTGDRPHEQYF. The CDR3, as DNA: TGTGCCAGCCGCCCCACTGGGGACAGGCCGCACGAGCAGTACTTC. This rearrangement joins TRBV6-1 to TRBJ2-7, with 8 bases identical to TRBD1. With 8 bases clipped from V and 5 bases from J, the junction kept 14 bases outside the gene matches. The CDR3 length is 15 residues. Germline values: CDR1 MNHNS, CDR2 SASEGT.

Many counts were recorded for this clonotype. V gene TRBV3-1 combines with J gene TRBJ2-1; 7 bases line up with TRBD2. Germline V gives CDR1 LGHDT, CDR2 YNNKEL (reference sequence). V was pared by 4 bases and J by 6 bases, with 15 bases of the junction left unmatched. The CDR3 runs to 17 residues. The CDR3 region is CASSPPLWGREPNEQFF. CDR3 sequence (DNA): TGTGCCAGCAGCCCCCCCTTATGGGGGAGGGAACCCAATGAGCAGTTCTTC.

Of note for this clonotype: The conserved closing phenylalanine or tryptophan is absent in this CDR3, likely reflecting a read error. The rearrangement links TRBV27 to TRBJ1-1; 8 bases fit TRBD1. Germline assignment: CDR1 MNHEY and CDR2 SMNVEV (reference sequence). The V segment lost 5 bases and the J segment 4 bases; nucleotides outside the gene matches: 9. This CDR3 is built from 15 residues. CDR3 DNA sequence: TGTGCCAGCAGTCTAACGGACAGGGTGGGCACTGAAGCTTTCATT. This sequence encodes CASSLTDRVGTEAFI.

This clonotype has a count of ten or more. The CDR3 DNA follows: TGTGCCAGCAGTTTGCGCCGGACGAATCAGCCCCAGCATTTT. Translating gives CASSLRRTNQPQHF. This rearrangement joins TRBV12-3 or TRBV12-4 to TRBJ1-5; no reliable D call. Trimming took off 3 bases at V and 4 bases at J, with 10 bases between the two ends. The CDR3 is 14 amino acids.

This clonotype occurred many times. This sequence joins TRBV24-1 and TRBJ2-5; TRBD1 matches 11 bases. Germline V gene sequence: CDR1 KGHDR, CDR2 SFDVKD. Trimming cost V 3 bases and J 5 bases; bases outside gene matches: 7. CDR3 length: 16 amino acids. CDR3 amino acids: CATSDRTGGFLETQYF. The CDR3 DNA follows: TGTGCCACCAGTGATCGGACAGGGGGCTTTTTGGAGACCCAGTACTTC.

This chain connects TRBV19 to TRBJ2-7; D may correspond to TRBD1 or TRBD2 (5 bases each). Germline assignment: CDR1 LNHDA and CDR2 SQIVND (reference sequence). V gave up 5 bases and J gave up 2 bases, with 13 bases separating them. This CDR3 has 14 amino acids. CDR3 coding DNA: TGTGCCAGTAGTCCCCGGGGCGAGACCTACGAGCAGTACTTC. This gives the protein CASSPRGETYEQYF.

The V call is TRBV19, the J call TRBJ2-1; 7 bases match TRBD2. Germline CDR1 and CDR2: LNHDA and SQIVND (reference sequence). The CDR3 is 17 residues long. J lost 0 bases, V lost 4 bases, and 9 bases had no gene match. CDR3 in DNA: TGTGCCAGTAGTACAGCGATAGGCGGGAGCTCCTACAATGAGCAGTTCTTC. It yields the protein CASSTAIGGSSYNEQFF.

There are many counts of this clonotype. The chain couples TRBV3-1 to TRBJ2-1, with 8 bases that match TRBD2. The germline gives CDR1 LGHDT, CDR2 YNNKEL (reference sequence). This CDR3 has 18 amino acids. V was pared by 0 bases and J by 4 bases, with 11 bases of the junction left unmatched. The CDR3 loop reads CASSQDLLREVDYNEQFF. CDR3 sequence (DNA): TGTGCCAGCAGCCAAGATCTGTTGCGGGAGGTTGATTACAATGAGCAGTTCTTC.

The chain combines TRBV6-2 or TRBV6-3 with TRBJ2-1, with TRBD2 matching 12 bases. From germline, CDR1 is MNHEY and CDR2 SVGEGT. The CDR3 consists of 15 residues. J was trimmed by 9 bases and V by 2 bases; bases with no gene match: 5. The CDR3 here is CASSYGTSGQFEQFF. CDR3 nucleotides: TGTGCCAGCAGTTACGGGACTAGCGGGCAGTTTGAGCAGTTCTTC.

V usage is TRBV3-1 and J usage is TRBJ2-2; D remains ambiguous. The CDR3 is 16 amino acids. The V end was cut by 2 bases, the J end by 7 bases, with 17 bases between. Germline V gives CDR1 LGHDT, CDR2 YNNKEL (reference sequence). The chain's CDR3 is CASSQNPGPTGGELFF. The CDR3 DNA sequence: TGTGCCAGCAGCCAAAACCCCGGTCCAACTGGCGGGGAGCTGTTTTTT.

This clonotype was seen ten or more times. This sequence joins TRBV30 and TRBJ1-3; D remains ambiguous. This CDR3 has 13 residues. CDR1 GTSNPN and CDR2 SVGIG come from the germline V gene (reference sequence). Deletions cut 3 bases from V and 0 bases from J, with 6 bases between. The CDR3, as DNA: TGTGCCTGGAGATTGGGCTCTGGAAACACCATATATTTT. Encoded protein: CAWRLGSGNTIYF.

The chain joins TRBV5-6 to TRBJ2-1; 8 bases map to TRBD2. Looked up from germline, CDR1 is SGHDT and CDR2 is YYEEEE. The J segment lost 6 bases and the V segment lost 0 bases, leaving 5 bases of the junction unmatched. The CDR3 consists of 15 residues. The CDR3 here is CASSLEASGLNEQFF. The CDR3 nucleotides are TGTGCCAGCAGCTTGGAGGCTAGCGGGCTCAATGAGCAGTTCTTC.

V gene TRBV3-1 combines with J gene TRBJ2-1, with D possibly being TRBD2 (6 bases). This CDR3 region has 16 residues. V lost 1 base to trimming and J lost 7 bases, with 17 bases between them. CDR1 is LGHDT and CDR2 is YNNKEL in the germline V gene (reference sequence). The CDR3 sequence: CASSQVLGGERNEQFF. CDR3 nucleotides: TGTGCCAGCAGCCAAGTTCTCGGGGGAGAGCGGAATGAGCAGTTCTTC.

This clonotype has only a few counts. The CDR3 loop reads CASSLAPSGPGYGYTF. CDR3 DNA: TGTGCCAGCAGCTTGGCGCCCTCAGGCCCTGGCTATGGCTACACCTTC. The V gene is TRBV5-6, the J gene TRBJ1-2; D gene unclear. Germline CDR1 is SGHDT and CDR2 is YYEEEE. The CDR3 loop spans 16 amino acids. Trimming took 0 bases from V and 4 from J, leaving 16 bases between them.

This clonotype occurred a few times. This chain links TRBV6-2 or TRBV6-3 with TRBJ2-3; 10 bases align to TRBD2. CDR3 length equals 14 residues. The trim removed 6 bases at V and 5 bases at J, leaving 5 bases unmatched. CDR1 and CDR2 (germline): MNHEY, SVGEGT. The CDR3 is CASSLAGVIDTQYF. The CDR3 DNA reads as TGTGCCAGCAGCCTAGCGGGAGTGATAGATACGCAGTATTTT.

In this sample, this clonotype turned up a few times. The chain recombines TRBV27 with TRBJ2-1; no definite D call. V dropped 3 bases and J dropped 2 bases, with 5 bases sitting between them. Germline V lookup: CDR1 MNHEY, CDR2 SMNVEV (reference sequence). This CDR3 has 13 residues. In DNA form, the CDR3 reads TGTGCCAGCAGTTTCAGACCCTACAATGAGCAGTTCTTC. Translation: CASSFRPYNEQFF.

There are many counts of this clonotype. The J gene is TRBJ1-3, the V gene TRBV27; possibly TRBD1 for D (6 bases). The ends were cut back, 6 bases at V and 6 bases at J, with 15 bases in the middle. The CDR3 contains 14 residues. Germline V gene sequence: CDR1 MNHEY, CDR2 SMNVEV (reference sequence). This CDR3 is CASRNPGDSNTIYF. CDR3 in DNA: TGTGCCAGCAGGAATCCAGGGGATTCAAACACCATATATTTT.

There are a few counts of this clonotype. The V and J genes are TRBV13 and TRBJ2-3; the D gene is possibly TRBD2 (5 bases). Trimming removed 3 bases from V and 6 bases from J, with 13 bases in between. Germline V CDR1 and CDR2: PRHDT, FYEKMQ (reference sequence). The CDR3 has 14 residues. The CDR3 bases are TGTGCCAGCAGCTTCGGACTGAAAACCGATACGCAGTATTTT. This sequence encodes CASSFGLKTDTQYF.

This clonotype was seen ten or more times. The rearrangement uses TRBV3-1 and TRBJ2-5, with D hard to call. Trimming took 0 bases from V and 2 from J, leaving 10 bases between them. The CDR3 consists of 15 residues. Germline assignment: CDR1 LGHDT and CDR2 YNNKEL (reference sequence). CDR3 in DNA: TGTGCCAGCAGCCAAGATAGTGTGCAACAAGAGACCCAGTACTTC. Residues: CASSQDSVQQETQYF.

This clonotype was counted ten times or more. V and J are TRBV11-2 and TRBJ2-2; 7 bases align to TRBD1. This CDR3 is 14 amino acids long. Germline V gene sequence: CDR1 SGHAT, CDR2 FQNNGV. Trimming removed 3 bases from V and 7 bases from J; junction bases left unmatched: 5. The CDR3 loop is CASSFDRVGGELFF. The CDR3 nucleotides read TGTGCCAGCAGCTTTGACAGGGTTGGCGGGGAGCTGTTTTTT.